A selection of T cell receptor beta chains follows, all from one sample in a study of control samples from healthy donors and cancer patients. Some clones are missing from TCRdb's copy, which holds only in-frame ones; the method was immunoSEQ multiplex PCR. The table records 20,000 to 30,000 clones, roughly 88% of them present only once. The sequenced material came from PBMCs. Source of these receptors: a man aged 45-65 years with lung cancer. Both conserved end residues are part of each CDR3. The D gene is left open where the match is weak. The size entry is marked missing in some rows and otherwise reads once, few, many or a size class.

NA | TRBJ2-1 | TRBV7-3 | NA | TGTGCCAGCAGCTTGTCGGCTCCCAATGAGCAGTTCTTC | CASSLSAPNEQFF
NA | TRBJ1-1 | TRBV5-1 | TRBD1 | TGCGCCAGCAGCCCGACAGGGGAGGGGAACACTGAAGCTTTCTTT | CASSPTGEGNTEAFF
NA | TRBJ2-3 | TRBV7-9 | NA | TGTGCCAGCAGCTTAGTTGGCACAGATACGCAGTATTTT | CASSLVGTDTQYF
once | TRBJ1-1 | TRBV18 | NA | TGTGCCAGCTCACCCGCGGTGGGTACGTACCCGAACACTGAAGCTTTCTTT | CASSPAVGTYPNTEAFF
once | TRBJ1-6 | TRBV14 | TRBD1 | TGTGCCAGCAGCCCACAGACAGGGCATTCACCCCTCCACTTT | CASSPQTGHSPLHF
NA | TRBJ2-7 | TRBV27 | NA | TGTGCCAGCAGTACCTCTTACGAGCAGTACTTC | CASSTSYEQYF
NA | TRBJ1-5 | TRBV5-4 | NA | TGTGCCAGCAGCCTGGACGGACTCAATCAGCCCCAGCATTTT | CASSLDGLNQPQHF
NA | TRBJ1-2 | TRBV9 | NA | TGTGCCAGCAGCGTAGATACAGGAGTTAACTATGGCTACACCTTC | CASSVDTGVNYGYTF
NA | TRBJ1-3 | TRBV6-5 | NA | TGTGCCAGCAGTTACTCCTGGGGATCTGGAAACACCATATATTTT | CASSYSWGSGNTIYF
NA | TRBJ1-1 | TRBV10-3 | NA | TGTGCCATCAGGAGCGCACAGGGGAACACTGAAGCTTTCTTT | CAIRSAQGNTEAFF
NA | TRBJ2-1 | TRBV7-2 | NA | TGTGCCAGCAGCTTAGTGGGGAGGACTTTCAATGAGCAGTTCTTC | CASSLVGRTFNEQFF
NA | TRBJ2-3 | TRBV7-3 | NA | TGTGCCAGCAGCCCCCCGGGGTCCTACACAGATACGCAGTATTTT | CASSPPGSYTDTQYF
NA | TRBJ1-2 | TRBV28 | NA | TGTGCCAGCAGTTTATTTCCGACCGCCGGCTACACCTTC | CASSLFPTAGYTF